This T cell receptor (beta chain) was recorded in a study of naive and memory T cell subsets. Regarding the study as a whole: Between naive and memory subsets, TCR abundance power law exponents differed.

An equimolar mix of two oligonucleotides served as the beta constant-region primer for TRBC1 and TRBC2. Ligated cDNA was amplified by four rounds of PCR with nested alpha and beta constant-region primers and SP2. Ligation attached a single-stranded oligonucleotide with a 12-nucleotide UMI and the SP2 primer to the cDNA 3' end. MiXCR was run by TCRdb on the UMI-ligation and nested PCR reads, yielding one entry per CDR3 protein. Among roughly 130,000 distinct CDR3 sequences listed, 30% to 45% were seen once. Cells stained for CD3, CD4, CD8, CD45RA, CD27 and viability were sorted into four CD45RA/CD27 subsets. Points on this clonotype: Its specificity is unknown.

Sequenced input: central memory CD4+ T cells from blood. The TCR comes from a human donor in good health.

The CDR3 coding sequence is TGCAGTGCGGCTCTCCCTTTCAGTGGCAATCAGCCCCAGCATTTT. Residues: CSAALPFSGNQPQHF. The chain combines TRBV20-1 with TRBJ1-5; D remains unclear. CDR1 and CDR2 (germline): DFQATT, SNEGSKA (reference sequence). V shed 6 bases and J shed 2 bases, with 17 bases lying between them. The CDR3 consists of 15 residues.